This passage covers 25 T cell receptor beta chains from one sample sequenced in a study of beta chain features in type 1 diabetes. The whole isolated RNA underwent reverse transcription, so sequencing captured expressed TCRB transcripts. This table comes from immunoSEQ multiplex PCR, and its TCRdb copy is limited to in-frame clones, with some not included. This repertoire shows 250,000 or so clones, 25% to 30% found once; its top ten account for approximately 4%. The specimen was central memory CD4+ T cells from blood. Every receptor here comes from a man aged 30 to 39 in good health.

This chain connects TRBV30 to TRBJ1-1, with D tentatively TRBD1 (6 bases). Per the germline V gene, CDR1 is GTSNPN and CDR2 is SVGIG (reference sequence). Deletions cut 0 bases from V and 1 base from J, with 9 bases between. This CDR3 comprises 14 residues. The CDR3 loop reads CAWSVGGQNTEAFF. The DNA for the CDR3 is TGTGCCTGGAGTGTTGGGGGACAGAACACTGAAGCTTTCTTT. The full variable domain, its missing parts supplied by reference TRBV30 and TRBJ1-1, is SQTIHQWPATLVQPVGSPLSLECTVEGTSNPNLYWYRQAAGRGLQLLFYSVGIGQISSEVPQNLSASRPQDRQFILSSKKLLLSDSGFYLCAWSVGGQNTEAFFGQGTRLTVV.

J is TRBJ2-1 and V is TRBV5-6; D unresolved. Between the trimmed V and J ends, which lost 5 bases and 0 bases, there was a span of 12 bases. There are 15 residues in the CDR3. Germline CDR1 reads SGHDT; CDR2 reads YYEEEE. This chain's CDR3 is CASSSPFGSYNEQFF. As DNA, the CDR3 is TGTGCCAGCAGTTCACCCTTTGGCTCCTACAATGAGCAGTTCTTC.

This chain links TRBV5-6 with TRBJ2-7, with 10 positions matching TRBD1. V shed 4 bases and J 2 bases; nucleotides not matched to a gene: 6. CDR1 SGHDT and CDR2 YYEEEE come from the germline V gene. This CDR3 is built from 15 residues. The CDR3 loop is CASSLGQGKAYEQYF. The CDR3 DNA reads as TGTGCCAGCAGCCTGGGACAGGGGAAGGCCTACGAGCAGTACTTC.

This rearrangement joins TRBV30 to TRBJ1-2; D unclear. The CDR3 consists of 14 residues. Germline loops: CDR1 GTSNPN, CDR2 SVGIG (reference sequence). V gave up 3 bases and J gave up 2 bases, with 13 bases separating them. CDR3: CAWRPLGRNYGYTF. CDR3 DNA sequence: TGTGCCTGGAGACCCCTAGGGAGAAACTATGGCTACACCTTC.

The chain links TRBV5-4 to TRBJ2-3; TRBD2 is a possible D gene (6 bases). Trimming took off 0 bases at V and 14 bases at J, with 16 bases between the two ends. This CDR3 spans 13 amino acids. Germline loops: CDR1 SGHNT, CDR2 YYREEE (reference sequence). For the CDR3, the DNA is TGTGCCAGCAGCTTGGGGGACCGGGACTTTCTGTATTTT. Protein sequence: CASSLGDRDFLYF.

V usage is TRBV9 and J usage is TRBJ1-1; D remains ambiguous. This CDR3 comprises 13 residues. V lost 0 bases and J 3 bases, leaving 6 bases between the germline ends. Germline CDR1 reads SGDLS; CDR2 reads YYNGEE. The CDR3 spells CASSVEEDTEAFF. DNA of the CDR3: TGTGCCAGCAGCGTAGAGGAGGACACTGAAGCTTTCTTT.

This chain joins TRBV2 and TRBJ1-5, with a possible D match to TRBD1 (5 bases). The germline gives CDR1 SNHLY, CDR2 FYNNEI. This CDR3 contains 13 residues. The V end was cut by 7 bases, the J end by 7 bases, with 14 bases between. Written as DNA, the CDR3 is TGTGCCAGCATGGGCCAGGGCCTCCAGCCCCAGCATTTT. This sequence encodes CASMGQGLQPQHF.

This chain connects TRBV12-5 to TRBJ2-3; 10 bases align to TRBD1. V lost 5 bases to trimming and J lost 3 bases; unmatched junction nucleotides: 8. This CDR3 is built from 16 residues. Germline CDR1 LGHNT, CDR2 FRNRAP. This chain's CDR3 is CASGPLTGGGTDTQYF. For the CDR3, the DNA is TGTGCTAGTGGTCCCCTGACAGGGGGCGGAACAGATACGCAGTATTTT.

This clone occurred a few times. The chain uses TRBV5-6 and TRBJ2-1; the match to TRBD1 covers 7 bases. J gave up 8 bases and V 3 bases, and 17 bases lay outside the gene matches. CDR1 and CDR2 from the germline V gene are SGHDT and YYEEEE. The CDR3 sequence is 17 residues long. The DNA for the CDR3 is TGTGCCAGCAGCTCGTCCTATGGGACAGAGGTTGGCTATGAGCAGTTCTTC. It codes for CASSSSYGTEVGYEQFF.

V and J are TRBV14 and TRBJ2-7; a possible D gene is TRBD2 (6 bases). CDR1 SGHDN and CDR2 FVKESK come from the germline V gene. This CDR3 is 18 amino acids long. The V and J ends lost 1 base and 3 bases respectively, with 22 bases between them. The CDR3 DNA reads TGTGCCAGCAGCCAAGGACAACTTGGAGGGCCCAAAGGCTACGAGCAGTACTTC. This encodes CASSQGQLGGPKGYEQYF.

The chain has TRBV19 and TRBJ2-2; the D is unclear. Germline assignment: CDR1 LNHDA and CDR2 SQIVND (reference sequence). This CDR3 has 14 residues. The V gene lost 0 bases and the J gene lost 6 bases, with 8 bases spanning the gap. CDR3 amino acids: CASSIDRSPGELFF. The CDR3, as DNA: TGTGCCAGTAGTATAGATCGTTCGCCCGGGGAGCTGTTTTTT.

The rearrangement uses TRBV5-6 and TRBJ2-2; no definite D call. Germline V gene data show CDR1 as SGHDT and CDR2 as YYEEEE. Trimming cost V 0 bases and J 6 bases, with 6 bases left between them. This CDR3 region has 13 residues. The CDR3 DNA is TGTGCCAGCAGCTTGGGCGGTCCCGGGGAGCTGTTTTTT. Amino acid sequence: CASSLGGPGELFF.

This chain connects TRBV7-6 to TRBJ2-1, with TRBD2 matching over 9 bases. This CDR3 region has 18 residues. V shed 1 base and J 7 bases; nucleotides not matched to a gene: 14. CDR1 SGHVS and CDR2 FNYEAQ come from the germline V gene. The CDR3 DNA is TGTGCCAGCAGCTTAGATCCCGGACTGGCGGGAGGGAGGAATGAGCAGTTCTTC. It translates to CASSLDPGLAGGRNEQFF.

The chain has TRBV29-1 and TRBJ2-1, with 8 bases aligning to TRBD2. CDR3 length: 15 residues. Trimming cost V 6 bases and J 2 bases; bases outside gene matches: 9. The germline V gene has CDR1 SQVTM and CDR2 ANQGSEA. In DNA, the CDR3 is TGCAGCGTCCCCGGATCGGGGGGGACCTACAATGAGCAGTTCTTC. Residues: CSVPGSGGTYNEQFF.

J is TRBJ2-7 and V is TRBV11-2, with D uncertain. Trimming pared 2 bases from V and 3 bases from J, leaving 11 bases between. Germline CDR1 SGHAT, CDR2 FQNNGV. This CDR3 has 14 residues. Here the CDR3 DNA reads TGTGCCAGCAGCTTATACACTTCAGGCTACGAGCAGTACTTC. Encoded protein: CASSLYTSGYEQYF.

This clone was recorded once. Other DNA sequences from this sample encode an identical CDR3 as well. The gene calls are TRBV11-2 and TRBJ2-3; 11 bases map to TRBD2. Looked up from germline, CDR1 is SGHAT and CDR2 is FQNNGV. This CDR3 region has 16 residues. With 1 base clipped from V and 2 bases from J, the junction kept 2 bases outside the gene matches. The CDR3 nucleotides are TGTGCCAGCAGCTTAGGACTAGCGGGGCTCACAGATACGCAGTATTTT. It yields the protein CASSLGLAGLTDTQYF.

V and J are TRBV6-5 and TRBJ2-7; no clear D. Germline V lookup: CDR1 MNHEY, CDR2 SVGAGI. The CDR3 is made up of 14 amino acids. The V end lost 0 bases, the J end lost 0 bases, and 6 bases lay between the germline ends. CDR3 in DNA: TGTGCCAGCAGTTACTCGCCACTCTCCTACGAGCAGTACTTC. This codes for CASSYSPLSYEQYF.

This clone has more than one count but fewer than ten. The chain uses TRBV29-1 and TRBJ2-7; 9 bases match TRBD1. Unmatched junction bases numbered 1, after V lost 5 bases and J lost 5 bases. This CDR3 has 11 amino acids. Germline-derived CDR1 and CDR2 are SQVTM and ANQGSEA. DNA for the CDR3: TGCAGCGTTAGACAGGGGGACGAGCAGTACTTC. This codes for CSVRQGDEQYF.

The table lists this clone with many counts. This chain joins TRBV25-1 and TRBJ1-2; D is uncertain. Trimming stripped 4 bases from V and 8 bases from J, with 8 bases between. The CDR3 consists of 11 residues. Germline loops: CDR1 MGHDK, CDR2 SYGVNS. The DNA of the CDR3 is TGTGCCAGCAGTGCCGGTCCGGGCTACACCTTC. Protein: CASSAGPGYTF.

This clone was detected only a few times. This chain uses TRBV2 with TRBJ2-4; D unresolved. Trimming stripped 1 base from V and 5 bases from J, with 0 bases between. The CDR3 loop spans 11 amino acids. The germline CDR1 and CDR2 sequences are SNHLY and FYNNEI. Here the CDR3 reads CASSEENIQYF. DNA of the CDR3: TGTGCCAGCAGTGAAGAAAACATTCAGTACTTC. The complete variable domain, with remaining parts taken from reference TRBV2 and TRBJ2-4, reads EPEVTQTPSHQVTQMGQEVILRCVPISNHLYFYWYRQILGQKVEFLVSFYNNEISEKSEIFDDQFSVERPDGSNFTLKIRSTKLEDSAMYFCASSEENIQYFGAGTRLSVL.

This chain connects TRBV4-1 to TRBJ2-7; D ambiguous. Looked up from germline, CDR1 is MGHRA and CDR2 is YSYEKL. This CDR3 region has 11 residues. With 3 bases removed from V and 6 bases from J, the gap between germline ends came to 6 bases. CDR3 DNA sequence: TGCGCCAGCAGCCATTTTGGCGAGCAGTACTTC. Protein sequence: CASSHFGEQYF.

This clone showed up just a few times. The V gene is TRBV30, the J gene TRBJ1-2; maybe TRBD1 (5 bases). Germline CDR1 and CDR2: GTSNPN and SVGIG (reference sequence). V lost 4 bases and J 5 bases, leaving 8 bases between the germline ends. This CDR3 is 11 amino acids long. Written as DNA, the CDR3 is TGTGCCTGGAATCGACAGTATGGCTACACCTTC. Translation gives CAWNRQYGYTF.

This clone was seen more than once but under ten times. A far larger clone is one base from this, pointing to a likely read error. The sample carries other DNA sequences with the same CDR3. The gene calls are TRBV14 and TRBJ2-6; D unresolved. Germline loops: CDR1 SGHDN, CDR2 FVKESK. The CDR3 covers 13 residues. Trimming cost V 3 bases and J 2 bases, with 2 bases left between them. The CDR3: CASSQAGANVLTF. CDR3 nucleotides: TGTGCCAGCAGCCAGGCTGGGGCCAACGTCCTGACTTTC.

In this sample, this clone turned up a few times. The V gene is TRBV11-3, the J gene TRBJ2-1, with D perhaps matching TRBD1 (5 bases). Between the trimmed V and J ends, which lost 5 bases and 9 bases, there was a span of 14 bases. Looked up from germline, CDR1 is SGHNT and CDR2 is YENEEA. CDR3 length: 13 residues. The DNA of the CDR3 is TGTGCCAGCAGCGCCTGGGCAGGGTTTGAGCAGTTCTTC. It yields the protein CASSAWAGFEQFF.

The gene calls are TRBV7-2 and TRBJ2-5, with TRBD1 identical over 7 bases. The J segment lost 5 bases and the V segment lost 1 base, leaving 4 bases of the junction unmatched. The CDR3 loop spans 14 amino acids. In germline, CDR1 is SGHTA, CDR2 FQGNSA. CDR3 loop: CASSLGDRAETQYF. The CDR3 coding sequence is TGTGCCAGCAGCTTAGGCGACAGGGCTGAGACCCAGTACTTC.